The 10 T cell receptor beta chains below all came from one sample that was sequenced in a study of shared clonotypes between healthy human individuals. Some clones are missing from TCRdb's copy, which holds only in-frame ones; the method was immunoSEQ multiplex PCR. The sample carries about 1.1 million clones, about 84% recorded once. The specimen sequenced was memory CD4+ T cells from PBMCs. The subset was: CD45RA-negative fraction. These receptor sequences come from a young man in good health. Some clones in this sample may be carry-over from other donors' samples.

As for this clone: The same CDR3 is also encoded by other DNA sequences in this sample. The chain combines TRBV2 with TRBJ1-3; no clear D. Germline V lookup: CDR1 SNHLY, CDR2 FYNNEI. With 2 bases removed from V and 1 base from J, the gap between germline ends came to 6 bases. This CDR3 comprises 14 residues. CDR3 sequence (DNA): TGTGCCAGCAGTGAACAGTCGTCTGGAAACACCATATATTTT. Its protein is CASSEQSSGNTIYF.

This clone showed up just once. J is TRBJ2-3 and V is TRBV5-1; D might be TRBD1 or TRBD2, each matching 6 bases. The CDR3 is 14 residues long. The germline gives CDR1 SGHRS, CDR2 YFSETQ. V lost 1 base to trimming and J lost 2 bases, with 8 bases between them. This CDR3 reads CASSLTGATDTQYF. In DNA form, the CDR3 reads TGCGCCAGCAGCTTGACGGGGGCCACAGATACGCAGTATTTT.

Turning to this clone: The sample holds other DNA sequences that translate to the same CDR3. This sequence joins TRBV28 and TRBJ2-7; D is uncertain. Germline assignment: CDR1 MDHEN and CDR2 SYDVKM. The CDR3 runs 13 residues. The germline V and J ends were trimmed by 2 bases and 0 bases, with 5 bases remaining between them. The CDR3 DNA reads as TGTGCCAGCAGTTTAGGGTCCTCCTACGAGCAGTACTTC. It specifies CASSLGSSYEQYF.

CDR3: CASSWGTGAEDTQYF. The CDR3 bases are TGCGCCAGCAGCTGGGGAACCGGGGCCGAAGATACGCAGTATTTT. The gene calls are TRBV5-1 and TRBJ2-3; D may match TRBD1 or TRBD2 (5 bases each). Trimming removed 3 bases at V and 5 bases at J, with 16 bases between. The germline V gene has CDR1 SGHRS and CDR2 YFSETQ. The CDR3 is 15 amino acids. The whole variable domain, remainder taken from reference TRBV5-1 and TRBJ2-3, is KAGVTQTPRYLIKTRGQQVTLSCSPISGHRSVSWYQQTPGQGLQFLFEYFSETQRNKGNFPGRFSGRQFSNSRSEMNVSTLELGDSALYLCASSWGTGAEDTQYFGPGTRLTVL.

CDR3 coding DNA: TGTGCCAGCAGTTTTCGAGGAACTAATGAAAAACTGTTTTTT. It yields the protein CASSFRGTNEKLFF. The V call is TRBV27, the J call TRBJ1-4, with D hard to call. The V and J ends lost 3 bases and 1 base respectively, with 6 bases between them. CDR3 size: 14 residues. The V gene's germline CDR1 is MNHEY and CDR2 SMNVEV (reference sequence). Supplemented by reference TRBV27 and TRBJ1-4, the full variable domain reads EAQVTQNPRYLITVTGKKLTVTCSQNMNHEYMSWYRQDPGLGLRQIYYSMNVEVTDKGDVPEGYKVSRKEKRNFPLILESPSPNQTSLYFCASSFRGTNEKLFFGSGTQLSVL.

This CDR3 reads CASSYSRREGRETQYF. CDR3 coding DNA: TGTGCCAGCAGTTACTCGAGGCGGGAGGGCCGGGAGACCCAGTACTTC. The chain recombines TRBV6-6 with TRBJ2-5; 9 bases map to TRBD2. CDR1 and CDR2 from the germline V gene are MNHNY and SVGAGI (reference sequence). The CDR3 extends over 16 amino acids. Germline trimming cut 0 bases from V and 5 bases from J; bases unmatched to any gene: 7.

This clone is a singleton in its sample. V usage is TRBV28 and J usage is TRBJ2-3, with TRBD1 matching 10 bases. Germline V gene data show CDR1 as MDHEN and CDR2 as SYDVKM. The CDR3 totals 15 residues. The ends lost 9 bases at V and 3 bases at J; junction bases unmatched: 9. In nucleotides, the CDR3 is TGTGCCAGTAACTCACCGGGACAGGGGACAGATACGCAGTATTTT. Amino acid sequence: CASNSPGQGTDTQYF.

CDR3 amino acids: CASSLAGTNEKLFF. CDR3 bases: TGTGCCAGCAGCTTAGCGGGGACTAATGAAAAACTGTTTTTT. The chain recombines TRBV7-8 with TRBJ1-4, with D unclear. The CDR3 is 14 residues long. In germline, CDR1 is SGHVS, CDR2 FQNEAQ. The V gene lost 0 bases and the J gene lost 2 bases, with 4 bases spanning the gap. The variable domain in full, with the rest retrieved from reference TRBV7-8 and TRBJ1-4, is GAGVSQSPRYKVAKRGQDVALRCDPISGHVSLFWYQQALGQGPEFLTYFQNEAQLDKSGLPSDRFFAERPEGSVSTLKIQRTQQEDSAVYLCASSLAGTNEKLFFGSGTQLSVL.

The gene calls are TRBV4-3 and TRBJ1-1; D perhaps matches TRBD1 (5 bases). V was clipped by 5 bases and J by 5 bases, with 18 bases between them. Germline assignment: CDR1 LGHNA and CDR2 YSLEER. This CDR3 comprises 15 residues. CDR3 sequence reads: CASSKGGKKGTEAFF. In nucleotides, the CDR3 is TGCGCCAGCAGCAAGGGCGGTAAGAAGGGGACTGAAGCTTTCTTT.

The chain couples TRBV9 to TRBJ2-3; D call uncertain. The CDR3 extends over 18 amino acids. Trimming took off 4 bases at V and 2 bases at J, with 23 bases between the two ends. CDR1 is SGDLS and CDR2 is YYNGEE in the germline V gene. This CDR3 is CASSPNVHSTRHTDTQYF. The CDR3 coding sequence is TGTGCCAGCAGCCCCAACGTTCACTCGACTCGTCACACAGATACGCAGTATTTT.